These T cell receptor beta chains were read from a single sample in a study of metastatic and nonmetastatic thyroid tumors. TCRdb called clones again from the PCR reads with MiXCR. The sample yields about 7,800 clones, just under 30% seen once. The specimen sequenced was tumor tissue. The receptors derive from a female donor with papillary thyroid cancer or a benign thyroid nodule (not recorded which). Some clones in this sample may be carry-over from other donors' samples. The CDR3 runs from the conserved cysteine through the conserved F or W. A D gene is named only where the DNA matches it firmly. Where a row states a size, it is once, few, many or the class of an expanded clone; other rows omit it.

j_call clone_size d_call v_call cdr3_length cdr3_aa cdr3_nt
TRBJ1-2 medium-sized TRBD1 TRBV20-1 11 CSAQGAHGYTF TGCAGTGCTCAGGGGGCCCATGGCTACACCTTC
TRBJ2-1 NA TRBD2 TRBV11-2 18 CASSQRAGGIYTYNEQFF TGTGCCAGCAGCCAACGGGCGGGGGGAATTTATACCTACAATGAGCAGTTCTTC
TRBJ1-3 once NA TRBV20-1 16 CSARESQDIGENTIYF TGCAGTGCTAGAGAGTCCCAGGACATCGGCGAAAACACCATATATTTT
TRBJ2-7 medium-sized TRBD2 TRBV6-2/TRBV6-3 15 CASSYLRDYHIRQYF TGTGCCAGCAGTTACCTCCGGGACTACCACATACGGCAGTACTTC
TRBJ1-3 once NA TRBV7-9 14 CASSTGQTGNTIYF TGTGCCAGCAGCACTGGACAAACTGGAAACACCATATATTTT
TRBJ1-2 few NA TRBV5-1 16 CASSSQGVERNYGYTF TGCGCCAGCAGCTCGCAAGGGGTAGAGCGTAACTATGGCTACACCTTC
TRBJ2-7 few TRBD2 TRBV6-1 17 CASSQGPVAGHSYEQYF TGTGCCAGCAGTCAAGGCCCGGTAGCGGGCCACTCCTACGAGCAGTACTTC
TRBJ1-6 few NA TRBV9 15 CASNAGRNGDSPLHF TGTGCCAGCAACGCCGGCCGCAACGGGGATTCACCCCTCCACTTT
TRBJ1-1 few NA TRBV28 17 CASSPAVSGAQGTEAFF TGTGCCAGCAGCCCAGCCGTGTCGGGGGCGCAGGGCACTGAAGCTTTCTTT
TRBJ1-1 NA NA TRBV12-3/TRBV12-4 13 CASSLAGAREAFF TGTGCCAGCAGTTTAGCAGGGGCGAGGGAAGCTTTCTTT
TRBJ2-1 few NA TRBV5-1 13 CASSLSGKWEQFF TGCGCCAGCAGCTTGTCGGGGAAATGGGAGCAGTTCTTC
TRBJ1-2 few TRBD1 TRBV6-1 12 CASTGTGGGYTF TGTGCCAGCACCGGGACAGGGGGAGGCTACACCTTC
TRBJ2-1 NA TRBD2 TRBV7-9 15 CASSWSGSEVNEQFF TGTGCCAGCAGCTGGAGCGGGAGCGAGGTCAATGAGCAGTTCTTC
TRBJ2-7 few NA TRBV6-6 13 CASSYKLSYEQYF TGTGCCAGCAGTTACAAGCTCTCCTACGAGCAGTACTTC
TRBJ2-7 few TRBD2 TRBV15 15 CATSRDVAGGYEQYF TGTGCCACCAGCAGAGATGTGGCGGGGGGTTACGAGCAGTACTTC
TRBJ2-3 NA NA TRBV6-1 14 CASTQGGLWDTQYF TGTGCCAGCACTCAGGGGGGCTTGTGGGATACGCAGTATTTT